The sequence of this TCR beta chain was determined in a study of response to subunit inactivated influenza vaccine. TCRdb passed the RT-PCR reads through MiXCR, listing each CDR3 protein once. The data show about 520,000 distinct CDR3 sequences, with about 25% seen just once and 1.9% held by the top ten. This clonotype was seen only a few times. Its antigen is undetermined. The CDR3 contains 15 residues. V was pared by 1 base and J by 9 bases, with 9 bases of the junction left unmatched. Germline lookup yields CDR1 LGHNA and CDR2 YSLEER. Study-level findings and limits: Authors proposed each seasonal influenza vaccination draws in few new T cells.

The V call is TRBV4-3, the J call TRBJ2-1; 7 nucleotides match TRBD1. Sample: CD4+ T cells sorted from PBMCs, taken 5 days after vaccination. This TCR came from a man in his forties or fifties who received an inactivated influenza vaccine. The DNA of the CDR3 is TGCGCCAGCAGCCAAGCTAACAGGGGCCGGGCTGAGCAGTTCTTC. Its protein is CASSQANRGRAEQFF.